Listed here is a single T cell receptor beta chain. This CDR3 comprises 18 residues. The germline gives CDR1 SGDLS, CDR2 YYNGEE. With 0 bases removed from V and 3 bases from J, the gap between germline ends came to 21 bases. This record comes from a study of blood T cell repertoires in COVID-19. Study summary: Acute and convalescent COVID-19 samples came from the United States, Italy and Spain. Nucleic acid was either cDNA or gDNA, and it came from T cells, B-cell-depleted T cells, or PBMCs.

Authors' data handling: Nucleated cell number was recorded as an estimate derived from reference gene primer amplification. Sequencing was performed with immunoSEQ multiplex PCR; in TCRdb, only in-frame clones are kept and a portion is missing. D and trimming were read from the DNA, whereas the V and J calls and clone size are those reported in that table. The sample gives 200,000 to 250,000 clones, roughly 85% of which show up once; around 3% is in the top ten. The rearrangement links TRBV9 to TRBJ1-1; D is possibly TRBD1 (6 bases). The specimen sequenced was peripheral blood. The origin of this receptor is a young man with active or convalescent COVID-19. The CDR3 DNA sequence: TGTGCCAGCAGCGTAGCTACAGGGACCGCGGCAGAGTACACTGAAGCTTTCTTT. It translates to CASSVATGTAAEYTEAFF.